This T cell receptor (beta chain) was observed in a study of blood T cell repertoires in COVID-19. Turning to the study itself: Both acute and convalescent COVID-19 samples were obtained from the United States, Italy and Spain.

The repertoire was sequenced with immunoSEQ multiplex PCR; TCRdb's copy has only in-frame clones and lacks some. In the table there are fewer than 400,000 clones, 85% to 95% of which are singletons. The receptor comes from a woman in her thirties who had been exposed to COVID-19. Sequenced sample: PBMCs or T cells enriched from blood (not recorded which).

CDR3 in amino acids: CASSYPGLAGGRSTDTQYF. CDR3 nucleotide sequence: TGTGCCAGCAGTTACCCGGGACTAGCGGGGGGGAGGTCCACAGATACGCAGTATTTT. The rearrangement uses TRBV2 and TRBJ2-3; 16 nucleotides align to TRBD2. V was pared by 5 bases and J by 2 bases, with 10 bases of the junction left unmatched. The length of the CDR3 is 19 residues. Per germline, CDR1 SNHLY and CDR2 FYNNEI.